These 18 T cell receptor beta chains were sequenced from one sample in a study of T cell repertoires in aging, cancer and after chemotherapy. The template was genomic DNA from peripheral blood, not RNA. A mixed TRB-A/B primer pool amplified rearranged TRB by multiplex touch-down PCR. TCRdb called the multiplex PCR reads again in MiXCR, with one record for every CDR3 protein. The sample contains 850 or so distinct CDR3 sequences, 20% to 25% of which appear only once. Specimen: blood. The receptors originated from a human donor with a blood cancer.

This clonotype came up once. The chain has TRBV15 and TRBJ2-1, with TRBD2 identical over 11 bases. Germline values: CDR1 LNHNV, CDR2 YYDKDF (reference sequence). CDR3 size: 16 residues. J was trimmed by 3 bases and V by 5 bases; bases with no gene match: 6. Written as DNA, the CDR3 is TGTGCCACCAGCGGCGACGGGACTAGCGGCTACAATGAGCAGTTCTTC. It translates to CATSGDGTSGYNEQFF.

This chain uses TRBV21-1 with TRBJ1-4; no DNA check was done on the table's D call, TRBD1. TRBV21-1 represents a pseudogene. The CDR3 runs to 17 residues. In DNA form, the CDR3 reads TGTGCCAGCAGCAAAGCGCTGGGGGGGCTCCGAGGTGAAAAACTGTTTTTT. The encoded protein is CASSKALGGLRGEKLFF.

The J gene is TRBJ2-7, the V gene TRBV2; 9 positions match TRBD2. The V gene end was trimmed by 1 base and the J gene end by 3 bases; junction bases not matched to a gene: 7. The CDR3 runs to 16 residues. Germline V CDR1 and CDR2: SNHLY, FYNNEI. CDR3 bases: TGTGCCAGCAGTGAAGTCTGGCTAGCGGGGAACTACGAGCAGTACTTC. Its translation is CASSEVWLAGNYEQYF.

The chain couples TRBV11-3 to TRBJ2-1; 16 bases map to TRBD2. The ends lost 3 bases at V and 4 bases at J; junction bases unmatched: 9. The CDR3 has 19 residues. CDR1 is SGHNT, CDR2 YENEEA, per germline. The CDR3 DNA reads TGTGCCAGCAGCTTGACCGGGACTAGCGGGAGGGCGCGTTACAATGAGCAGTTCTTC. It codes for CASSLTGTSGRARYNEQFF.

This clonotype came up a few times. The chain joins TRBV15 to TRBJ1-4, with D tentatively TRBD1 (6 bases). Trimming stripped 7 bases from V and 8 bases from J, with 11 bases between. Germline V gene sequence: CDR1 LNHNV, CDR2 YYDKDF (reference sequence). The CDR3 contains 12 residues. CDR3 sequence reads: CATNEGEEKLFF. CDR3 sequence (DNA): TGTGCCACCAACGAGGGGGAGGAAAAACTGTTTTTT.

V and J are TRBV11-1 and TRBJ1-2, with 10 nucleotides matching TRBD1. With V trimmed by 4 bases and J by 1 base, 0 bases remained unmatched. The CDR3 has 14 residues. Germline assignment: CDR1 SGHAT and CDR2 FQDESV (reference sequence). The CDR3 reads CASSWDRGNYGYTF. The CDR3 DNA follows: TGTGCCAGCAGCTGGGACAGGGGTAACTATGGCTACACCTTC. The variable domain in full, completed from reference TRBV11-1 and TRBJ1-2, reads EAEVAQSPRYKITEKSQAVAFWCDPISGHATLYWYRQILGQGPELLVQFQDESVVDDSQLPKDRFSAERLKGVDSTLKIQPAELGDSAMYLCASSWDRGNYGYTFGSGTRLTVV.

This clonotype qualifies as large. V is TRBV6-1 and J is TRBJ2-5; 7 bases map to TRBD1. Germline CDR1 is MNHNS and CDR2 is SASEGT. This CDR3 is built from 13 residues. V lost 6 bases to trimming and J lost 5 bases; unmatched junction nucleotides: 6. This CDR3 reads CASRYRGKETQYF. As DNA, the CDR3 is TGTGCCAGCAGGTACAGGGGTAAGGAGACCCAGTACTTC.

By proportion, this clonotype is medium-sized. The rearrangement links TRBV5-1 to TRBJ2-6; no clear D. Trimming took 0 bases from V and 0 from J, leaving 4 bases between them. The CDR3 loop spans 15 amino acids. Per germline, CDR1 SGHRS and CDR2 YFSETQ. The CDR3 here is CASSLAISGANVLTF. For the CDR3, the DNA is TGCGCCAGCAGCTTGGCCATCTCTGGGGCCAACGTCCTGACTTTC.

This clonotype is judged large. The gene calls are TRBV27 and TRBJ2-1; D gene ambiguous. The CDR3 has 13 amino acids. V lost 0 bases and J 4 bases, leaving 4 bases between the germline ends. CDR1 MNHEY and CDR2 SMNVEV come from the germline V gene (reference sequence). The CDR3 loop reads CASSLSYYNEQFF. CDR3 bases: TGTGCCAGCAGTTTATCCTATTACAATGAGCAGTTCTTC.

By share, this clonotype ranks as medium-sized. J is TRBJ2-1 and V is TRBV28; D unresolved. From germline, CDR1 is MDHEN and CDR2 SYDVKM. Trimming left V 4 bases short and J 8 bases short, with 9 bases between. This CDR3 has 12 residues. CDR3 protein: CASSSSIYEQFF. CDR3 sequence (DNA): TGTGCCAGCAGTTCAAGTATCTATGAGCAGTTCTTC.

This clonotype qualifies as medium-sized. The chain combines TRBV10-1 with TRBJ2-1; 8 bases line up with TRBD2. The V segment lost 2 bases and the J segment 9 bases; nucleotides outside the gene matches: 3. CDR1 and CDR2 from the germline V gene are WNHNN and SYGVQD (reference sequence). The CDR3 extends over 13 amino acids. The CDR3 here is CASSEAGGSEQFF. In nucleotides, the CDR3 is TGCGCCAGCAGTGAGGCGGGGGGCAGTGAGCAGTTCTTC.

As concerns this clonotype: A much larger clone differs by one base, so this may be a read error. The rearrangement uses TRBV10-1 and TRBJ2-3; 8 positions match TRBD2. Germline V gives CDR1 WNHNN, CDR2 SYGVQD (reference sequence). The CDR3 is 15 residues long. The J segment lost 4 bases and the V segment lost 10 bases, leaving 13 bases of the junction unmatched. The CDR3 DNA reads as TGCGCCATGACCCTCAGAGCGGGAGCGGCAGATACGCAGTATTTT. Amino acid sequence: CAMTLRAGAADTQYF.

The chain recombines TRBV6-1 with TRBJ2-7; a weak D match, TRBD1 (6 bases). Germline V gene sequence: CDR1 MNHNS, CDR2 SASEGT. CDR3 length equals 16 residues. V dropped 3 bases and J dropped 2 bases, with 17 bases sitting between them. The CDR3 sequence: CASSDALNRVTYEQYF. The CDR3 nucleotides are TGTGCCAGCAGTGATGCACTAAACAGGGTTACCTACGAGCAGTACTTC.

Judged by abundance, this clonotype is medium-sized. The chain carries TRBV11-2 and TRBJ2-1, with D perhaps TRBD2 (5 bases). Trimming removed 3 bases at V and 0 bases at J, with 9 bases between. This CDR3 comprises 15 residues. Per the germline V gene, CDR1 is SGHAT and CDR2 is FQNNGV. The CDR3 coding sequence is TGTGCCAGCAGCTTTAGCGAGAGCTCCTACAATGAGCAGTTCTTC. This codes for CASSFSESSYNEQFF.

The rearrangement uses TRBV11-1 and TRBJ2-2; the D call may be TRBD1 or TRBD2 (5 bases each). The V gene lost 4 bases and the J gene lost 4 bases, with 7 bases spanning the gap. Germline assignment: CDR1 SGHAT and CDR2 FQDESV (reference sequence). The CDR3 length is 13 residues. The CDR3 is CASSWDVTGELFF. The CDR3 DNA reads TGTGCCAGCAGCTGGGACGTCACCGGGGAGCTGTTTTTT.

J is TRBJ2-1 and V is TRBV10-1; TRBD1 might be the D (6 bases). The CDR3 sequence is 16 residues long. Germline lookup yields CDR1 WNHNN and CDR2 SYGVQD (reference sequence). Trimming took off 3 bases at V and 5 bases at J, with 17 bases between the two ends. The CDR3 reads CASSDQRGRGNNEQFF. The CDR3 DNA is TGCGCCAGCAGTGATCAAAGGGGAAGGGGGAACAATGAGCAGTTCTTC.

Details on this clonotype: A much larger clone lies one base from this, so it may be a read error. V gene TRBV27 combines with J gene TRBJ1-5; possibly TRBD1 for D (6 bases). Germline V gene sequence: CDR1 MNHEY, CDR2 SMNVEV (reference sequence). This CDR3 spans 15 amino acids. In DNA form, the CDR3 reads TGTGCCATCAGTCTCGGGACACATAGCAATCAGCCCCAGCATTTT. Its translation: CAISLGTHSNQPQHF.

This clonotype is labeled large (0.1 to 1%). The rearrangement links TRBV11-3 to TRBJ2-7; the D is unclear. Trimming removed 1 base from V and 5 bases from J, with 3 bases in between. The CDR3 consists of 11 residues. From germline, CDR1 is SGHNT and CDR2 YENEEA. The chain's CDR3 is CASSLGNEQYF. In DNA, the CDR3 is TGTGCCAGCAGCTTAGGCAACGAGCAGTACTTC. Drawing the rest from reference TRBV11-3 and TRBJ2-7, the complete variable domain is EAGVVQSPRYKIIEKKQPVAFWCNPISGHNTLYWYLQNLGQGPELLIRYENEEAVDDSQLPKDRFSAERLKGVDSTLKIQPAELGDSAVYLCASSLGNEQYFGPGTRLTVT.